One and the same sample provided the 5 T cell receptor beta chains below, sequenced in a study of T cell repertoires in ileal Crohn's disease. Only in-frame clones appear in the TCRdb table, and some are missing; sequencing was by immunoSEQ multiplex PCR. The sample yields 1,100 or so clones, roughly 94% seen once. The sequencing sample was made of ileal tissue. These TCRs come from an adult with Crohn's disease.

This chain joins TRBV5-4 and TRBJ2-1; 11 positions match TRBD2. J lost 7 bases, V lost 2 bases, and 2 bases had no gene match. The germline gives CDR1 SGHNT, CDR2 YYREEE (reference sequence). The CDR3 extends over 14 amino acids. The CDR3 here is CASSFSGGANEQFF. Written as DNA, the CDR3 is TGTGCCAGCAGCTTTAGCGGGGGGGCAAATGAGCAGTTCTTC.

CDR3 residues: CASSQSGGFSNYGYTF. The DNA for the CDR3 is TGTGCCAGCAGCCAAAGCGGAGGGTTCTCTAACTATGGCTACACCTTC. V is TRBV14 and J is TRBJ1-2; D call uncertain. CDR3 size: 16 residues. Germline values: CDR1 SGHDN, CDR2 FVKESK. V was clipped by 2 bases and J by 0 bases, with 13 bases between them.

The V call is TRBV4-3, the J call TRBJ1-2, with TRBD1 identical over 10 bases. Germline CDR1 and CDR2: LGHNA and YSLEER. CDR3 size: 17 residues. Unmatched junction bases numbered 6, after V lost 0 bases and J lost 2 bases. The CDR3: CASSQDAGTGANYGYTF. CDR3 coding DNA: TGCGCCAGCAGCCAAGATGCTGGGACAGGGGCAAACTATGGCTACACCTTC.

The chain couples TRBV2 to TRBJ1-6; 9 bases align to TRBD1. In germline, CDR1 is SNHLY, CDR2 FYNNEI. CDR3 length equals 16 residues. The V and J ends lost 2 bases and 8 bases, in that order; junction bases with no gene match: 7. The CDR3 here is CASSELGQGGDSPLHF. CDR3 nucleotide sequence: TGTGCCAGCAGTGAATTGGGACAGGGTGGTGATTCACCCCTCCACTTT.

The chain has TRBV6-4 and TRBJ1-1; no reliable D call. Germline CDR1 and CDR2: MRHNA and SNTAGT. The CDR3 has 13 residues. The V and J ends lost 2 bases and 5 bases respectively, with 9 bases between them. CDR3 in amino acids: CASSDRAGTEAFF. CDR3 DNA sequence: TGTGCCAGCAGTGACCGAGCGGGGACTGAAGCTTTCTTT.